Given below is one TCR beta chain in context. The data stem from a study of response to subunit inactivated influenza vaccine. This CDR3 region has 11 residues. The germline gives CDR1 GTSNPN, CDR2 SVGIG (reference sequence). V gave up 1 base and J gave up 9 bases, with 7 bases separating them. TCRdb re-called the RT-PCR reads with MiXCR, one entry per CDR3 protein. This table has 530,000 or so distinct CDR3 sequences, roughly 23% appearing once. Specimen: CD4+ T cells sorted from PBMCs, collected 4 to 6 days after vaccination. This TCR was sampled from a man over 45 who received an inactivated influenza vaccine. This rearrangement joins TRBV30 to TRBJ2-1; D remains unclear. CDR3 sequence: CAWSDTLEQFF. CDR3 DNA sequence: TGTGCCTGGAGTGATACACTTGAGCAGTTCTTC.